These 4 T cell receptor beta chains came from one sample sequenced in a study of cytomegalovirus exposure and HLA in healthy donors. Use of 60 Vbeta and 13 Jbeta primers characterized the PCR. Here immunoSEQ multiplex PCR was the method, and the copy in TCRdb shows in-frame clones only, minus some. The table shows over 100,000 clones, with roughly 80% occurring only once. The sequencing input was PBMCs. These receptor sequences come from a woman in her fifties or sixties in good health and CMV-seropositive.

The genes are TRBV7-3 and TRBJ2-7, with 7 bases lining up with TRBD2. Germline values: CDR1 SGHTA, CDR2 FQGTGA. This CDR3 region has 14 residues. The junction had 2 bases not matched to a gene; V was cut back by 0 bases and J by 3 bases. CDR3 residues: CASSLTGGVYEQYF. The CDR3 DNA follows: TGTGCCAGCAGCTTAACGGGAGGGGTCTACGAGCAGTACTTC.

This clone was seen more than once but under ten times. The gene calls are TRBV7-9 and TRBJ1-3, with TRBD1 identical over 10 bases. The V and J ends lost 3 bases and 6 bases, in that order; junction bases with no gene match: 8. CDR3 length: 16 amino acids. Germline V gives CDR1 SEHNR, CDR2 FQNEAQ (reference sequence). Here the CDR3 reads CASSFLPGTGENTIYF. The CDR3, as DNA: TGTGCCAGCAGCTTTTTGCCTGGGACAGGGGAAAACACCATATATTTT.

The rearrangement uses TRBV15 and TRBJ1-5; the D gene is possibly TRBD1 (6 bases). The V end was cut by 3 bases, the J end by 1 base, with 13 bases between. The CDR3 sequence is 16 residues long. Germline values: CDR1 LNHNV, CDR2 YYDKDF (reference sequence). The CDR3 DNA sequence: TGTGCCACCAGCAGGGGAGGGGGAGAAAGCAATCAGCCCCAGCATTTT. Translating gives CATSRGGGESNQPQHF.

V and J are TRBV6-6 and TRBJ2-7; 8 bases are shared with TRBD1. Trimming cost V 5 bases and J 1 base; bases outside gene matches: 4. Per the germline V gene, CDR1 is MNHNY and CDR2 is SVGAGI (reference sequence). The CDR3 is made up of 14 amino acids. DNA of the CDR3: TGTGCCAGCAGTACCCAGGGGGCTTCCTACGAGCAGTACTTC. It translates to CASSTQGASYEQYF.